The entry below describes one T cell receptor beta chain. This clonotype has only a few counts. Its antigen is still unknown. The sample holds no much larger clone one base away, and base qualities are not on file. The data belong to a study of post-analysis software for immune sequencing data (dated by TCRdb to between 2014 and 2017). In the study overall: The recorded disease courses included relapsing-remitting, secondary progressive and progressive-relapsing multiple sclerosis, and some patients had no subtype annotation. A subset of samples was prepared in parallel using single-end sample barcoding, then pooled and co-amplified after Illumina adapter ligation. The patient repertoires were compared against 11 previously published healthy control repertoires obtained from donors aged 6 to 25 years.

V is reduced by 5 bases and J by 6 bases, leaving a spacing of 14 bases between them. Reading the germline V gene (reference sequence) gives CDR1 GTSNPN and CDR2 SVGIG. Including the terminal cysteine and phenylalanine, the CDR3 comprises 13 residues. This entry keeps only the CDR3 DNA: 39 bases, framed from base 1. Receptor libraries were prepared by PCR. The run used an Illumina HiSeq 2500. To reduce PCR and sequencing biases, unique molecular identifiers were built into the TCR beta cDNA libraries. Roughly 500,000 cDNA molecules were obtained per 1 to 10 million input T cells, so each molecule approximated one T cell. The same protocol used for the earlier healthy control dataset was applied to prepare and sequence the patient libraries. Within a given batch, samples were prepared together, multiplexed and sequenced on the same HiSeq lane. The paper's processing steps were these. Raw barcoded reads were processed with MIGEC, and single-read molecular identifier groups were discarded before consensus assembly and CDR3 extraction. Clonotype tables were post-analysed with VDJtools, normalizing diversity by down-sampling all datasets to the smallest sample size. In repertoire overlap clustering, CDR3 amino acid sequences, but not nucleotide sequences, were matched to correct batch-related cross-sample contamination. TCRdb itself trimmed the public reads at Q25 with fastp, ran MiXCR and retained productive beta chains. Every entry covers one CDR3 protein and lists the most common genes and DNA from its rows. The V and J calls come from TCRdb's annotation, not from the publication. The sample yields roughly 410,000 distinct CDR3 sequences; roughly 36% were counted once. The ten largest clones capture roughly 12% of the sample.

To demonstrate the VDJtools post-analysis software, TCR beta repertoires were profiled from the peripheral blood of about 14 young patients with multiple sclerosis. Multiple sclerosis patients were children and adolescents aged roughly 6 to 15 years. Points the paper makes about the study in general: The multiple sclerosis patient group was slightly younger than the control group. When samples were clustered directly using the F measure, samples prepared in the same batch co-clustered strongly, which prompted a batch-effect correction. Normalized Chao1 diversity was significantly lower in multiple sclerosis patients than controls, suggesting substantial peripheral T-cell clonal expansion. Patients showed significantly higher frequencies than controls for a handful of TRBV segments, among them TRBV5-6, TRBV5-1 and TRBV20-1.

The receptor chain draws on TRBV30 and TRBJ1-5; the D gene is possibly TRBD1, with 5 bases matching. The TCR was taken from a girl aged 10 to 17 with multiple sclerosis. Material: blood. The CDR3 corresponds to CAWGRANGQPQHF. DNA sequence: TGTGCCTGGGGCAGGGCTAATGGTCAGCCCCAGCATTTT.